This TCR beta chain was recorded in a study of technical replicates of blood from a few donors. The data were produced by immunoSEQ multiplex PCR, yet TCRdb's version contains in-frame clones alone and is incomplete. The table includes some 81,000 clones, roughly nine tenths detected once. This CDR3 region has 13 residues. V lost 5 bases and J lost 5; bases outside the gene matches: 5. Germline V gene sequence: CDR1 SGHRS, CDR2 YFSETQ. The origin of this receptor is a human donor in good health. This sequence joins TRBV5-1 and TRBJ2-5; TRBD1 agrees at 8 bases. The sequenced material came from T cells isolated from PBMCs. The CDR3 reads CASRQGGLETQYF. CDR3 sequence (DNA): TGCGCCAGCAGACAGGGGGGCCTGGAGACCCAGTACTTC.